Presented here are 32 T cell receptor beta chains from one specimen sequenced in a study of blood T cell repertoires in COVID-19. TCRdb keeps only in-frame clones here, not all; method: immunoSEQ multiplex PCR. The table has around 430,000 clones, about 87% seen once. Sequencing was performed on PBMCs or T cells enriched from blood (not recorded which). Receptors were obtained from a woman aged 45 to 65 who had recovered from COVID-19.

Here the CDR3 reads CASSLRRGEGTDTQYF. The DNA of the CDR3 is TGTGCCAGCAGCTTAAGGCGGGGGGAGGGCACAGATACGCAGTATTTT. The chain uses TRBV11-2 and TRBJ2-3; 8 bases agree with TRBD2. The trim removed 2 bases at V and 1 base at J, leaving 5 bases unmatched. The CDR3 consists of 16 residues. CDR1 and CDR2 (germline): SGHAT, FQNNGV.

The chain combines TRBV19 with TRBJ1-2; tentative D call: TRBD1 (6 bases). V lost 1 base and J lost 3, with 12 bases in between. The CDR3 length is 15 residues. Germline V lookup: CDR1 LNHDA, CDR2 SQIVND (reference sequence). This CDR3 is CASSIAGGGYYGYTF. For the CDR3, the DNA is TGTGCCAGTAGTATAGCGGGGGGCGGCTACTATGGCTACACCTTC.

The chain joins TRBV6-5 to TRBJ2-1, with D possibly being TRBD1 (6 bases). The CDR3 has 13 residues. V lost 4 bases, J lost 6 bases, and 10 bases lay in between. Germline values: CDR1 MNHEY, CDR2 SVGAGI. The CDR3 here is CASSFEGGNEQFF. CDR3 DNA sequence: TGTGCCAGCAGTTTCGAAGGGGGCAATGAGCAGTTCTTC.

This clone was recorded only once. This sequence joins TRBV11-2 and TRBJ2-7; the match to TRBD1 covers 7 bases. The CDR3 has 15 amino acids. The V gene's germline CDR1 is SGHAT and CDR2 FQNNGV. Trimming removed 5 bases from V and 2 bases from J; junction bases left unmatched: 9. CDR3 in amino acids: CASSMGQFITYEQYF. The CDR3 region has the DNA TGTGCCAGCAGCATGGGACAGTTTATTACCTACGAGCAGTACTTC.

V and J are TRBV4-1 and TRBJ1-2; D may be TRBD1 (6 bases). The V and J ends lost 0 bases and 6 bases respectively, with 11 bases between them. The CDR3 has 14 amino acids. Germline assignment: CDR1 MGHRA and CDR2 YSYEKL. The CDR3 DNA is TGCGCCAGCAGCCAAGATCGAGGGGGAAATGGCTACACCTTC. Protein sequence: CASSQDRGGNGYTF.

The V gene is TRBV6-4, the J gene TRBJ2-1; maybe TRBD1 (5 bases). Trimming left V 2 bases short and J 9 bases short, with 14 bases between. From germline, CDR1 is MRHNA and CDR2 SNTAGT. The CDR3 contains 14 residues. CDR3 region: CASSDTQGSTEQFF. The CDR3 region has the DNA TGTGCCAGCAGTGACACGCAGGGCTCCACTGAGCAGTTCTTC.

V usage is TRBV6-6 and J usage is TRBJ2-2; 8 nucleotides align to TRBD2. CDR1 MNHNY and CDR2 SVGAGI come from the germline V gene (reference sequence). J was trimmed by 4 bases and V by 6 bases; bases with no gene match: 4. The CDR3 length is 14 residues. CDR3 protein: CASRGLGLTGELFF. The CDR3 DNA is TGTGCCAGCAGGGGACTAGGACTCACCGGGGAGCTGTTTTTT.

The chain couples TRBV19 to TRBJ1-3; no firm D call. Germline CDR1 is LNHDA and CDR2 is SQIVND (reference sequence). The CDR3 sequence is 16 residues long. The V end was cut by 0 bases, the J end by 0 bases, with 9 bases between. CDR3 in DNA: TGTGCCAGTAGTATAGATCGAGCCCCCTCTGGAAACACCATATATTTT. Amino acids: CASSIDRAPSGNTIYF.

The CDR3 is CASSVGQEVYTF. In DNA, the CDR3 is TGTGCCAGCAGCGTCGGACAGGAGGTGTACACCTTC. This chain links TRBV28 with TRBJ1-2; TRBD1 matches at 7 bases. There are 12 residues in the CDR3. Germline V gene data show CDR1 as MDHEN and CDR2 as SYDVKM. V dropped 6 bases and J dropped 11; count of bases not matched to a gene: 9.

The genes are TRBV5-5 and TRBJ1-3; D not certain. The V and J ends lost 7 bases and 6 bases respectively, with 8 bases between them. There are 11 residues in the CDR3. Germline-derived CDR1 and CDR2 are SGHKS and YYEKEE (reference sequence). The CDR3 nucleotides are TGTGCCAGCTCCTCTTTAAACACCATATATTTT. This encodes CASSSLNTIYF.

The chain couples TRBV10-3 to TRBJ2-7; tentatively, D is TRBD1 (6 bases). Looked up from germline, CDR1 is ENHRY and CDR2 is SYGVKD. The length of the CDR3 is 15 residues. V was cut by 5 bases and J by 0 bases, with 14 bases left in between. The CDR3 coding sequence is TGTGCCATCAGTCCGCAGGGGCCTGCCTCCTACGAGCAGTACTTC. Translation gives CAISPQGPASYEQYF.

The chain joins TRBV5-1 to TRBJ2-7, with a weak D call TRBD2 (6 bases). Germline V gives CDR1 SGHRS, CDR2 YFSETQ. The CDR3 is 15 amino acids. Deletions cut 0 bases from V and 2 bases from J, with 12 bases between. Written as DNA, the CDR3 is TGCGCCAGCAGCTTGGAGGGAGGAGGGACCTACGAGCAGTACTTC. As protein: CASSLEGGGTYEQYF.

This chain connects TRBV27 to TRBJ1-5; D is undetermined. CDR3 length equals 13 residues. Germline CDR1 is MNHEY and CDR2 is SMNVEV (reference sequence). The V end lost 6 bases, the J end lost 7 bases, and 13 bases lay between the germline ends. CDR3 DNA sequence: TGTGCCAGCAGCCGCGGACTGAGCCAGCCCCAGCATTTT. Protein product: CASSRGLSQPQHF.

The chain employs TRBV27 and TRBJ2-7, with 11 bases lining up with TRBD1. CDR3 size: 14 residues. Trimming removed 6 bases from V and 4 bases from J; junction bases left unmatched: 5. Germline V lookup: CDR1 MNHEY, CDR2 SMNVEV (reference sequence). The CDR3 spells CASRRDRGAYEQYF. CDR3 sequence (DNA): TGTGCCAGCAGAAGGGACAGGGGGGCTTACGAGCAGTACTTC.

This chain connects TRBV9 to TRBJ1-2; D is unresolved. V shed 7 bases and J shed 6 bases, with 13 bases lying between them. The germline V gene has CDR1 SGDLS and CDR2 YYNGEE. The CDR3 runs to 12 residues. The CDR3 nucleotides read TGTGCCAGCGCCGGTATGCGCGATGGCTACACCTTC. This gives the protein CASAGMRDGYTF.

V is TRBV29-1 and J is TRBJ1-1; possibly TRBD1 for D (6 bases). Looked up from germline, CDR1 is SQVTM and CDR2 is ANQGSEA. The CDR3 contains 13 residues. V was clipped by 4 bases and J by 7 bases, with 16 bases between them. The CDR3 DNA sequence: TGCAGCGTTGGTCTAGGGGGGGCCGGTGAAGCTTTCTTT. Its translation is CSVGLGGAGEAFF.

This chain connects TRBV18 to TRBJ1-5, with 9 positions matching TRBD1. Germline loops: CDR1 KGHSH, CDR2 LQKENI. The J segment lost 4 bases and the V segment lost 6 bases, leaving 7 bases of the junction unmatched. This CDR3 region has 15 residues. The CDR3 spells CASSLTGGGNQPQHF. The DNA of the CDR3 is TGTGCCAGCTCCTTGACAGGGGGTGGGAATCAGCCCCAGCATTTT.

There are a few counts of this clone. The chain uses TRBV10-3 and TRBJ2-7; perhaps TRBD2 as D (6 bases). Deletions cut 2 bases from V and 1 base from J, with 9 bases between. The CDR3 spans 14 residues. Germline CDR1 reads ENHRY; CDR2 reads SYGVKD. Here the CDR3 DNA reads TGTGCCATCAGTGAGCCGGGGGAATCCTACGAGCAGTACTTC. Residues: CAISEPGESYEQYF.

This clone has just a few counts. This chain links TRBV7-2 with TRBJ1-2, with D tentatively TRBD1 (5 bases). CDR1 SGHTA and CDR2 FQGNSA come from the germline V gene. The CDR3 length is 14 residues. V lost 8 bases, J lost 5 bases, and 18 bases lay in between. The CDR3 reads CASLWGGFLYGYTF. CDR3 DNA sequence: TGTGCCAGCCTCTGGGGCGGATTTCTATATGGCTACACCTTC.

The genes are TRBV6-5 and TRBJ1-1; the D is unclear. CDR3 length: 13 residues. CDR1 is MNHEY and CDR2 is SVGAGI in the germline V gene. V dropped 2 bases and J dropped 2 bases, with 6 bases sitting between them. The CDR3 sequence: CASSYNRNTEAFF. In DNA, the CDR3 is TGTGCCAGCAGTTACAACAGAAACACTGAAGCTTTCTTT.

The chain employs TRBV28 and TRBJ1-1; no reliable D call. The V and J ends lost 7 bases and 0 bases respectively, with 9 bases between them. The CDR3 is 13 amino acids. CDR1 MDHEN and CDR2 SYDVKM come from the germline V gene. The CDR3 coding sequence is TGTGCCAGCACATGGAGTGTGAACACTGAAGCTTTCTTT. This codes for CASTWSVNTEAFF.

The chain carries TRBV6-6 and TRBJ1-5; D remains ambiguous. Germline V gives CDR1 MNHNY, CDR2 SVGAGI (reference sequence). V lost 0 bases, J lost 6 bases, and 12 bases lay in between. CDR3 length: 15 amino acids. The CDR3 region is CASSYSDVEGQPQHF. The CDR3 DNA is TGTGCCAGCAGTTACTCGGACGTTGAGGGTCAGCCCCAGCATTTT.

The chain links TRBV7-2 to TRBJ2-1; 8 bases are a match to TRBD2. Germline values: CDR1 SGHTA, CDR2 FQGNSA. CDR3 length equals 14 residues. V was pared by 5 bases and J by 10 bases, with 10 bases of the junction left unmatched. Here the CDR3 reads CASSEERGPREQFF. The CDR3 DNA is TGTGCCAGCAGCGAGGAGCGGGGGCCTCGGGAGCAGTTCTTC. Drawing the rest from reference TRBV7-2 and TRBJ2-1, the complete variable domain is GAGVSQSPSNKVTEKGKDVELRCDPISGHTALYWYRQSLGQGLEFLIYFQGNSAPDKSGLPSDRFSAERTGGSVSTLTIQRTQQEDSAVYLCASSEERGPREQFFGPGTRLTVL.

This rearrangement joins TRBV15 to TRBJ1-4; TRBD1 is a possible D gene (5 bases). Germline values: CDR1 LNHNV, CDR2 YYDKDF (reference sequence). The V gene lost 1 base and the J gene lost 8 bases, with 17 bases spanning the gap. The CDR3 spans 16 residues. In DNA, the CDR3 is TGTGCCACCAGCAGAGCCCAACCTCTTCGACAGGAAAAACTGTTTTTT. It yields the protein CATSRAQPLRQEKLFF.

The chain carries TRBV27 and TRBJ1-2; 11 bases line up with TRBD1. In germline, CDR1 is MNHEY, CDR2 SMNVEV (reference sequence). There are 15 residues in the CDR3. After removal of 2 bases from V and 4 bases from J, the junction contained 3 bases not matched to a gene. CDR3 coding DNA: TGTGCCAGCAGTTTACGGGACAGGGGGATCTATGGCTACACCTTC. Protein product: CASSLRDRGIYGYTF.

The chain employs TRBV28 and TRBJ1-4; the match to TRBD1 covers 7 bases. Germline CDR1 MDHEN, CDR2 SYDVKM. V lost 5 bases to trimming and J lost 7 bases; unmatched junction nucleotides: 7. This CDR3 region has 14 residues. The CDR3 DNA follows: TGTGCCAGCAGTGAGGGGACAGTCGGTGAAAAACTGTTTTTT. Encoded protein: CASSEGTVGEKLFF.

The CDR3 DNA reads as TGTGCCAGCACTTCCCCTCGGGACAGTGATGGCCTTTACTCCTACAATGAGCAGTTCTTC. Residues: CASTSPRDSDGLYSYNEQFF. The chain links TRBV7-9 to TRBJ2-1; the match to TRBD1 covers 7 bases. The length of the CDR3 is 20 residues. CDR1 SEHNR and CDR2 FQNEAQ come from the germline V gene (reference sequence). V shed 7 bases and J 0 bases; nucleotides not matched to a gene: 21.

Concerning this clone: The sample contains more than one DNA sequence encoding this CDR3. The V gene is TRBV9, the J gene TRBJ2-1; TRBD2 might be the D (6 bases). The CDR3 has 16 residues. Trimming stripped 2 bases from V and 0 bases from J, with 12 bases between. Germline assignment: CDR1 SGDLS and CDR2 YYNGEE. The CDR3: CASSVVRGSSYNEQFF. CDR3 DNA sequence: TGTGCCAGCAGCGTCGTCCGGGGGAGCTCCTACAATGAGCAGTTCTTC.

J is TRBJ1-5 and V is TRBV28, with D unresolved. The CDR3 is 11 amino acids. The V end was cut by 6 bases, the J end by 9 bases, with 9 bases between. Germline CDR1 reads MDHEN; CDR2 reads SYDVKM. The CDR3 protein is CASSRYLPQHF. CDR3 DNA sequence: TGTGCCAGCAGCCGGTACCTGCCCCAGCATTTT.

The rearrangement links TRBV11-1 to TRBJ2-5; possibly TRBD1 for D (6 bases). The CDR3 is made up of 13 amino acids. CDR1 is SGHAT and CDR2 is FQDESV in the germline V gene (reference sequence). The V and J ends lost 3 bases and 2 bases respectively, with 7 bases between them. CDR3 sequence reads: CASSLDRQETQYF. CDR3 bases: TGTGCCAGCAGCTTGGACAGACAAGAGACCCAGTACTTC. Based on the CDR3 plus reference TRBV11-1 and TRBJ2-5, the full variable domain is EAEVAQSPRYKITEKSQAVAFWCDPISGHATLYWYRQILGQGPELLVQFQDESVVDDSQLPKDRFSAERLKGVDSTLKIQPAELGDSAMYLCASSLDRQETQYFGPGTRLLVL.

V gene TRBV28 combines with J gene TRBJ2-3; 9 bases align to TRBD1. The CDR3 extends over 18 amino acids. CDR1 MDHEN and CDR2 SYDVKM come from the germline V gene. Unmatched junction bases numbered 14, after V lost 7 bases and J lost 0 bases. Written as DNA, the CDR3 is TGTGCCAGCAATCCCGGGACAGGGCTTCGTCCGAGCACAGATACGCAGTATTTT. Translating it yields CASNPGTGLRPSTDTQYF.

The chain employs TRBV19 and TRBJ1-3, with D uncertain. V lost 10 bases to trimming and J lost 2 bases, with 18 bases between them. CDR1 and CDR2 (germline): LNHDA, SQIVND (reference sequence). The CDR3 extends over 15 amino acids. The CDR3 DNA reads as TGTGCCACAAGTGAGGGAACTTACGCTGGAAACACCATATATTTT. Amino acids: CATSEGTYAGNTIYF.